A single sample gave rise to the 14 T cell receptor beta chains below, sequenced in a study of shared clonotypes between healthy human individuals. The assay was immunoSEQ multiplex PCR, and TCRdb's table has in-frame clones only and misses some. The table lists about 2.3 million clones, around 93% of them singletons. Sequenced input: naive CD4+ T cells from PBMCs. Described subset: CD45RA+ positively selected. The receptor set was obtained from a man aged 18 to 30 in good health. Some clones in this sample may be carry-over from other donors' samples.

V usage is TRBV18 and J usage is TRBJ1-2, with a possible D match to TRBD1 (6 bases). The germline V gene has CDR1 KGHSH and CDR2 LQKENI. The ends were cut back, 6 bases at V and 2 bases at J, with 13 bases in the middle. This CDR3 comprises 14 residues. CDR3 protein: CASSRDTGNYGYTF. DNA for the CDR3: TGTGCCAGCTCGCGTGATACAGGGAACTATGGCTACACCTTC.

This chain uses TRBV4-1 with TRBJ2-3, with D unclear. The CDR3 is 14 residues long. V lost 0 bases and J lost 6, with 10 bases in between. Germline values: CDR1 MGHRA, CDR2 YSYEKL. CDR3 in amino acids: CASSQDTVVDTQYF. For the CDR3, the DNA is TGCGCCAGCAGCCAAGATACAGTGGTTGATACGCAGTATTTT.

The rearrangement joins TRBV9 to TRBJ1-3; TRBD1 might be the D (5 bases). V lost 3 bases to trimming and J lost 3 bases, with 19 bases between them. The CDR3 runs 17 residues. Germline V CDR1 and CDR2: SGDLS, YYNGEE. The CDR3 DNA reads TGTGCCAGCAGCGAGAGTTGGGGGGTCGGTTTTGGAAACACCATATATTTT. Protein product: CASSESWGVGFGNTIYF.

This rearrangement joins TRBV18 to TRBJ1-2; D perhaps matches TRBD1 (6 bases). CDR3 length equals 15 residues. CDR1 and CDR2 from the germline V gene are KGHSH and LQKENI. Between the trimmed V and J ends, which lost 2 bases and 2 bases, there was a span of 12 bases. Here the CDR3 reads CASSPAVGQNYGYTF. CDR3 DNA sequence: TGTGCCAGCTCACCAGCAGTCGGACAGAACTATGGCTACACCTTC.

J is TRBJ2-1 and V is TRBV11-2; unclear D gene. V lost 2 bases and J lost 0, with 8 bases in between. This CDR3 contains 15 residues. From germline, CDR1 is SGHAT and CDR2 FQNNGV. The CDR3 coding sequence is TGTGCCAGCAGCTTATCGGCGAGCTCCTACAATGAGCAGTTCTTC. Encoded protein: CASSLSASSYNEQFF.

CDR3 bases: TGCGCCAGCAGCTTGGGACAGCCCCGAAACATTCAGTACTTC. Translated: CASSLGQPRNIQYF. The chain recombines TRBV5-1 with TRBJ2-4; maybe TRBD1 (5 bases). The V and J ends lost 0 bases and 6 bases respectively, with 10 bases between them. The CDR3 runs 14 residues. CDR1 SGHRS and CDR2 YFSETQ come from the germline V gene.

This rearrangement joins TRBV7-2 to TRBJ2-7; TRBD2 agrees at 11 bases. This CDR3 spans 17 amino acids. J gave up 0 bases and V 4 bases, and 8 bases lay outside the gene matches. Germline V gene lookup returns CDR1 SGHTA and CDR2 FQGNSA. The CDR3 nucleotides read TGTGCCAGCAGCTCCAGAGGGACTAGCGGAAACTCCTACGAGCAGTACTTC. Translation gives CASSSRGTSGNSYEQYF.

The chain links TRBV4-1 to TRBJ2-4, with TRBD2 identical over 12 bases. With 4 bases clipped from V and 1 base from J, the junction kept 14 bases outside the gene matches. CDR3 size: 20 residues. Germline assignment: CDR1 MGHRA and CDR2 YSYEKL. CDR3 loop: CASSPERTSGTRRAKNIQYF. The CDR3 bases are TGCGCCAGCAGCCCCGAAAGGACTAGCGGGACCCGGAGGGCCAAAAACATTCAGTACTTC.

The chain recombines TRBV28 with TRBJ1-3; TRBD1 matches at 7 bases. Germline V gene lookup returns CDR1 MDHEN and CDR2 SYDVKM. The CDR3 consists of 15 residues. V shed 6 bases and J 7 bases; nucleotides not matched to a gene: 12. CDR3 nucleotides: TGTGCCAGCAGCACGGGACAGCCGGGGGGGAACACCATATATTTT. This translates into CASSTGQPGGNTIYF.

Turning to this clone: Other DNA sequences within the sample encode an identical CDR3. V gene TRBV7-2 combines with J gene TRBJ1-2; D ambiguous. The length of the CDR3 is 15 residues. With 1 base removed from V and 0 bases from J, the gap between germline ends came to 9 bases. In germline, CDR1 is SGHTA, CDR2 FQGNSA. CDR3 nucleotides: TGTGCCAGCAGCTTAGGGGCAGGCCCTAACTATGGCTACACCTTC. Translated, it gives CASSLGAGPNYGYTF.

The gene calls are TRBV5-6 and TRBJ1-3; D gene uncertain. Germline CDR1 is SGHDT and CDR2 is YYEEEE. V gave up 0 bases and J gave up 5 bases, with 6 bases separating them. The length of the CDR3 is 13 residues. The CDR3 bases are TGTGCCAGCAGCTTGGGGCCTAGAAACACCATATATTTT. Protein sequence: CASSLGPRNTIYF. Together with reference TRBV5-6 and TRBJ1-3, the CDR3 gives the full variable domain: DAGVTQSPTHLIKTRGQQVTLRCSPKSGHDTVSWYQQALGQGPQFIFQYYEEEERQRGNFPDRFSGHQFPNYSSELNVNALLLGDSALYLCASSLGPRNTIYFGEGSWLTVV.

CDR3 region: CASSLGHSNTGELFF. CDR3 nucleotides: TGTGCCAGCAGCTTGGGACACTCGAACACCGGGGAGCTGTTTTTT. V gene TRBV9 combines with J gene TRBJ2-2; tentatively, D is TRBD1 (6 bases). The CDR3 has 15 amino acids. Trimming stripped 4 bases from V and 0 bases from J, with 10 bases between. Germline V gives CDR1 SGDLS, CDR2 YYNGEE.

Remarks on this clone: The junction differs from germline at one of its ends, possibly a read error. This chain connects TRBV28 to TRBJ1-5, with D possibly being TRBD1 (5 bases). Germline V CDR1 and CDR2: MDHEN, SYDVKM. The CDR3 is 14 residues long. CDR3 DNA sequence: TGTGCCAGCAAATTGACAGCTAGCATTCAGCCCCAGCATTTT. Its translation is CASKLTASIQPQHF.

With regard to this clone: The identical CDR3 is also encoded by other nucleotide sequences in the sample. The gene calls are TRBV5-1 and TRBJ2-1; TRBD2 matches at 11 bases. CDR3 length equals 14 residues. V was clipped by 1 base and J by 9 bases; unmatched bases: 3. Germline loops: CDR1 SGHRS, CDR2 YFSETQ. In DNA form, the CDR3 reads TGCGCCAGCAGCTTGACTAGCGGGAGACGTGAGCAGTTCTTC. This codes for CASSLTSGRREQFF.